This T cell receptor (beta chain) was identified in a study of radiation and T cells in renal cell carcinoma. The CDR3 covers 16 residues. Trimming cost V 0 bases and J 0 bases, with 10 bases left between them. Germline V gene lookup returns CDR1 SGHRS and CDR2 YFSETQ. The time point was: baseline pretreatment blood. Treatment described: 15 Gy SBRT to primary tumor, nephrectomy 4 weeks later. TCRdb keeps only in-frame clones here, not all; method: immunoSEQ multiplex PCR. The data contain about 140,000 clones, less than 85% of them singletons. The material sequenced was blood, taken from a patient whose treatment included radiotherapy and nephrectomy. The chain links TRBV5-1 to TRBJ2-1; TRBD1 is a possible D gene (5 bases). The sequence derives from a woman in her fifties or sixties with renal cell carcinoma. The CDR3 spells CASSLDRSSSYNEQFF. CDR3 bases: TGCGCCAGCAGCTTGGACAGGTCCAGCTCCTACAATGAGCAGTTCTTC.